This entry describes one TCR beta chain. The input for sorted-subset replicate PCRs was about 0.2 ug DNA, some 28,000 T cell genomes. The protocol was immunoSEQ multiplex PCR, while the TCRdb copy is restricted to in-frame clones and leaves out a portion. The sample lists over a million clones, 98% occurring once. The record originates from a study of shared clonotypes between healthy human individuals. The CDR3 spans 12 residues. Germline V gene sequence: CDR1 MDHEN, CDR2 SYDVKM. Between the trimmed V and J ends, which lost 2 bases and 11 bases, there was a span of 12 bases. This TCR came from a man younger than 40 in good health. The sequencing input was naive CD4+ T cells sorted from blood. Subset indicated: CD45RA+ positively selected. This chain joins TRBV28 and TRBJ1-1; weak D call: TRBD1 (6 bases). This chain's CDR3 is CASSLQQGSAFF. Written as DNA, the CDR3 is TGTGCCAGCAGTTTACAACAGGGTAGCGCTTTCTTT. Based on the CDR3 plus reference TRBV28 and TRBJ1-1, the full variable domain is DVKVTQSSRYLVKRTGEKVFLECVQDMDHENMFWYRQDPGLGLRLIYFSYDVKMKEKGDIPEGYSVSREKKERFSLILESASTNQTSMYLCASSLQQGSAFFGQGTRLTVV.